The source of this T cell receptor beta chain is a study of CD4+ T cells in melanoma. The assay was immunoSEQ multiplex PCR, and TCRdb's table has in-frame clones only and misses some. Of 120,000 to 150,000 clones listed, approximately 91% are singletons. J lost 1 base, V lost 4 bases, and 2 bases had no gene match. The germline V gene has CDR1 SEHNR and CDR2 FQNEAQ (reference sequence). CDR3 length: 14 residues. The clonotype comes from a human donor with melanoma. This chain links TRBV7-9 with TRBJ1-1; 8 bases fit TRBD1. This CDR3 reads CASSSTGGNTEAFF. The CDR3 bases are TGTGCCAGCAGCTCCACAGGGGGGAACACTGAAGCTTTCTTT.